This T cell receptor (beta chain) was profiled in a study of cytotoxic CD8 clonotypes in ibrutinib-treated CLL. Note on this clone: The antigen is not known.

The method was immunoSEQ multiplex PCR; TCRdb's version includes in-frame clones alone and lacks a portion of them. Of under 300,000 clones in the sample, roughly 70% were seen once. Notes on the study in general: Circulating CD8+ T-cell counts were tracked by baseline clonality, which exceeded that of age-matched healthy donors.

Sample: PBMCs, taken after 24 months of ibrutinib treatment. The sequence derives from a human donor with chronic lymphocytic leukemia.

The CDR3 DNA follows: TGTGCCAGCAGTCGAGCGGGAGATGAGACCCAGTACTTC. Residues: CASSRAGDETQYF. The chain couples TRBV6-5 to TRBJ2-5; TRBD2 aligns across 8 bases. Germline loops: CDR1 MNHEY, CDR2 SVGAGI. CDR3 length: 13 residues. V lost 5 bases to trimming and J lost 5 bases; unmatched junction nucleotides: 4.